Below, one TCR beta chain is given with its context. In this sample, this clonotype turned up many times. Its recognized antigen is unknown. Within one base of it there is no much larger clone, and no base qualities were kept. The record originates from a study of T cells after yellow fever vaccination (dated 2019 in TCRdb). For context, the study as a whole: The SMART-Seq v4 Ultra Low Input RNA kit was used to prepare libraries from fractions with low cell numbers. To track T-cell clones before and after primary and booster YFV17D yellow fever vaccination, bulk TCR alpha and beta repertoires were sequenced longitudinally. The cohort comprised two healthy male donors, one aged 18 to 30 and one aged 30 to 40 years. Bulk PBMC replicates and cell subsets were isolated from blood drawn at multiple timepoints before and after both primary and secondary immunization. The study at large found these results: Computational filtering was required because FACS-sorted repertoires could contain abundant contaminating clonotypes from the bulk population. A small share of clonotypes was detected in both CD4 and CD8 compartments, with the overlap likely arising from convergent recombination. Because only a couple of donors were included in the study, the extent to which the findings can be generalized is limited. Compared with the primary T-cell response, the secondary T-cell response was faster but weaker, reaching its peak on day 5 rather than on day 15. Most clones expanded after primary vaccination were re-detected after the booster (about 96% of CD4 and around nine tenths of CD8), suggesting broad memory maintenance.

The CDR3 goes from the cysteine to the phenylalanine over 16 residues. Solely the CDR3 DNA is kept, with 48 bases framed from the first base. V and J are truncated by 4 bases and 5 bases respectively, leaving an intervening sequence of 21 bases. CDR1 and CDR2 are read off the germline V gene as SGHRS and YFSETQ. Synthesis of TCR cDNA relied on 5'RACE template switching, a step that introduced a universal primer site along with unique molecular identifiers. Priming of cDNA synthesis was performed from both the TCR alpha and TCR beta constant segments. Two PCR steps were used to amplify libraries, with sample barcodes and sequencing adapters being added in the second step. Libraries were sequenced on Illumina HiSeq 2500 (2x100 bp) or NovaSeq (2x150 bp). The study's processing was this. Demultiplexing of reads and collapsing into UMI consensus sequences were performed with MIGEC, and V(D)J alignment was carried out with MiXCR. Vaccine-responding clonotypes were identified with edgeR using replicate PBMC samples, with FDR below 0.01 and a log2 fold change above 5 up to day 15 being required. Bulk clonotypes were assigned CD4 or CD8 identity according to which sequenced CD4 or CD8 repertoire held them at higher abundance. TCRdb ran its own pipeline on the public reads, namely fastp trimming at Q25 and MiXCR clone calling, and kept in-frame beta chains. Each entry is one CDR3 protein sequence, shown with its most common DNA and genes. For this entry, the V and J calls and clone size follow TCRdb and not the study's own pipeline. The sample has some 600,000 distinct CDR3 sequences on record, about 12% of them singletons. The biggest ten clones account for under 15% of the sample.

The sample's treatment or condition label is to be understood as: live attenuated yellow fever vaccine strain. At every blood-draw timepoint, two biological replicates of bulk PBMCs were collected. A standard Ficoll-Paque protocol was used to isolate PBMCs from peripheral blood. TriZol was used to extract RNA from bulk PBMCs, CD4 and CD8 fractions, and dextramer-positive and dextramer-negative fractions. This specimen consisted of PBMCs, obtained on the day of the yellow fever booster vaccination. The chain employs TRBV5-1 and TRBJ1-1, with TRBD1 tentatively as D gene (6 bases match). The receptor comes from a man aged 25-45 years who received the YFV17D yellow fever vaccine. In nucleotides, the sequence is TGCGCCAGCAGCGGGCGGGACACGGCGCCTTGGACTGAAGCTTTCTTT. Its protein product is CASSGRDTAPWTEAFF. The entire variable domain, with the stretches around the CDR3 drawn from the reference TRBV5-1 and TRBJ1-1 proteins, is KAGVTQTPRYLIKTRGQQVTLSCSPISGHRSVSWYQQTPGQGLQFLFEYFSETQRNKGNFPGRFSGRQFSNSRSEMNVSTLELGDSALYLCASSGRDTAPWTEAFFGQGTRLTVV.